This T cell receptor beta chain was recovered during a study of CD8 T cells in ankylosing spondylitis. Study-level findings and limits: The study identified a TCR beta motif of about eight highly homologous variants that appeared characteristic of ankylosing spondylitis blood. Disease-linked clones bore a CD8+ phenotype, appearing relatively rarely in peripheral blood. Reported data indicate significant enrichment of disease-linked clones within matched ankylosing spondylitis synovial fluid.

As to this clonotype: Its antigen is not identified.

TCRdb ran MiXCR on the 5' RACE reads and lists one entry per CDR3 protein. Here the sample spans more than 500,000 distinct CDR3 sequences, about 5.2% being singletons. The sequence derives from a male donor with ankylosing spondylitis. The sequencing sample was made of blood, either unsorted or a sorted T cell fraction (not recorded which).

The CDR3 bases are TGCGCCAGCAGCCAACCGGGACAGGGGACGAGTGGCTACACCTTC. It is translated as CASSQPGQGTSGYTF. The V gene is TRBV4-3, the J gene TRBJ1-2, with 10 bases that match TRBD1. Germline V CDR1 and CDR2: LGHNA, YSLEER. Unmatched junction bases numbered 7, after V lost 2 bases and J lost 7 bases. CDR3 length: 15 residues.